A single sample is the source of the 10 T cell receptor beta chains below, sequenced in a study of shared clonotypes between healthy human individuals. TCRdb keeps only in-frame clones here, not all; method: immunoSEQ multiplex PCR. The sample holds approximately 2.5 million clones, 93% seen once. The material sequenced was naive CD4+ T cells from PBMCs. Sample subset: CD45RA+ positively selected. The source of these receptors is a man younger than 35 in good health. Some clones in this sample may be carry-over from other donors' samples.

The genes are TRBV11-2 and TRBJ2-5; D gene unclear. CDR3 size: 14 residues. Trimming stripped 5 bases from V and 1 base from J, with 11 bases between. Germline-derived CDR1 and CDR2 are SGHAT and FQNNGV. For the CDR3, the DNA is TGTGCCAGCAGCCGCGTCAGGCTCCAAGAGACCCAGTACTTC. Translation: CASSRVRLQETQYF.

V is TRBV30 and J is TRBJ1-2, with D hard to call. Trimming cost V 2 bases and J 8 bases, with 18 bases left between them. CDR3 length: 14 amino acids. In germline, CDR1 is GTSNPN, CDR2 SVGIG (reference sequence). CDR3 amino acids: CAWSMPRQAQGYTF. The CDR3 bases are TGTGCCTGGAGTATGCCTCGGCAAGCCCAGGGCTACACCTTC.

The gene calls are TRBV7-8 and TRBJ2-7, with D maybe TRBD1 (6 bases). The CDR3 covers 14 residues. Germline values: CDR1 SGHVS, CDR2 FQNEAQ. V gave up 5 bases and J gave up 0 bases, with 11 bases separating them. The CDR3, as DNA: TGTGCCAGCAGCCCGAGGACAGACTCCTACGAGCAGTACTTC. This sequence encodes CASSPRTDSYEQYF.

On this clone itself: Within the sample, other DNA sequences also encode this same CDR3. V is TRBV18 and J is TRBJ2-5; D is undetermined. Germline values: CDR1 KGHSH, CDR2 LQKENI. The CDR3 consists of 13 residues. The V and J ends lost 2 bases and 1 base respectively, with 5 bases between them. The CDR3 reads CASSPTVQETQYF. CDR3 DNA sequence: TGTGCCAGCTCACCAACAGTCCAAGAGACCCAGTACTTC.

The rearrangement joins TRBV28 to TRBJ2-2, with a weak D call TRBD2 (5 bases). The length of the CDR3 is 13 residues. V lost 7 bases and J 3 bases, leaving 9 bases between the germline ends. The germline gives CDR1 MDHEN, CDR2 SYDVKM. The CDR3 bases are TGTGCCAGCATGAGGGTAGACACCGGGGAGCTGTTTTTT. This gives the protein CASMRVDTGELFF. The full variable domain, completed using reference TRBV28 and TRBJ2-2, is DVKVTQSSRYLVKRTGEKVFLECVQDMDHENMFWYRQDPGLGLRLIYFSYDVKMKEKGDIPEGYSVSREKKERFSLILESASTNQTSMYLCASMRVDTGELFFGEGSRLTVL.

The V gene is TRBV28, the J gene TRBJ2-6; D might be TRBD1 or TRBD2, each matching 5 bases. This CDR3 is 15 amino acids long. V was clipped by 7 bases and J by 4 bases, with 14 bases between them. Per germline, CDR1 MDHEN and CDR2 SYDVKM. CDR3 in amino acids: CASITPGAGANVLTF. CDR3 sequence (DNA): TGTGCCAGCATTACCCCCGGGGCCGGGGCCAACGTCCTGACTTTC. Together with reference TRBV28 and TRBJ2-6, the CDR3 gives the full variable domain: DVKVTQSSRYLVKRTGEKVFLECVQDMDHENMFWYRQDPGLGLRLIYFSYDVKMKEKGDIPEGYSVSREKKERFSLILESASTNQTSMYLCASITPGAGANVLTFGAGSRLTVL.

This chain joins TRBV28 and TRBJ2-7, with 9 bases matching TRBD2. The J segment lost 0 bases and the V segment lost 3 bases, leaving 12 bases of the junction unmatched. Germline loops: CDR1 MDHEN, CDR2 SYDVKM. This CDR3 is 18 amino acids long. The CDR3 protein is CASSFLSLAGRSSYEQYF. The CDR3 nucleotides read TGTGCCAGCAGTTTTCTCTCCCTAGCGGGAAGGAGCTCCTACGAGCAGTACTTC.

This chain's CDR3 is CASVGENQPQHF. CDR3 sequence (DNA): TGTGCCAGTGTCGGGGAAAATCAGCCCCAGCATTTT. The rearrangement joins TRBV19 to TRBJ1-5; no reliable D call. CDR3 length: 12 amino acids. Trimming took 8 bases from V and 4 from J, leaving 9 bases between them. Germline loops: CDR1 LNHDA, CDR2 SQIVND (reference sequence).

This chain's CDR3 is CASSILAGGFYEQYF. CDR3 sequence (DNA): TGTGCCAGTAGTATACTAGCGGGAGGGTTCTACGAGCAGTACTTC. The chain is built from TRBV19 and TRBJ2-7, with 12 bases aligning to TRBD2. Germline CDR1 LNHDA, CDR2 SQIVND (reference sequence). V shed 2 bases, J shed 3 bases, and the junction held 2 bases outside the gene matches. The CDR3 has 15 residues. The full variable domain, rest sourced from reference TRBV19 and TRBJ2-7, is DGGITQSPKYLFRKEGQNVTLSCEQNLNHDAMYWYRQDPGQGLRLIYYSQIVNDFQKGDIAEGYSVSREKKESFPLTVTSAQKNPTAFYLCASSILAGGFYEQYFGPGTRLTVT.

The V gene is TRBV7-9, the J gene TRBJ2-7, with 9 bases aligning to TRBD1. Germline V gene data show CDR1 as SEHNR and CDR2 as FQNEAQ (reference sequence). V lost 0 bases and J lost 0; bases outside the gene matches: 6. CDR3 length: 17 residues. The CDR3 loop reads CASSLASGTGSSYEQYF. The CDR3 nucleotides are TGTGCCAGCAGCTTAGCGAGTGGGACAGGGAGCTCCTACGAGCAGTACTTC.